The 18 T cell receptor beta chains in this list originate from one sample, sequenced in a study of blood T cell repertoires in COVID-19. Clones were read by immunoSEQ multiplex PCR, and TCRdb kept only the in-frame ones, dropping some. Of about 260,000 clones in the sample, about 88% were seen once. The sample consisted of PBMCs or T cells enriched from blood (not recorded which). These receptors were obtained from a woman between 45 and 65 years old who had recovered from COVID-19.

A single count supports this clone. V and J are TRBV4-2 and TRBJ2-2, with 14 nucleotides matching TRBD2. CDR1 and CDR2 (germline): LGHNA, YNFKEQ. The CDR3 extends over 17 amino acids. After removal of 0 bases from V and 7 bases from J, the junction contained 4 bases not matched to a gene. The CDR3 sequence: CASSQDLGLAGDGELFF. DNA of the CDR3: TGTGCCAGCAGCCAAGATTTGGGACTAGCGGGAGACGGGGAGCTGTTTTTT.

The sample holds a few counts of this clone. The chain couples TRBV27 to TRBJ2-7; 8 bases are shared with TRBD2. V shed 8 bases and J 2 bases; nucleotides not matched to a gene: 17. Per the germline V gene, CDR1 is MNHEY and CDR2 is SMNVEV (reference sequence). The CDR3 spans 17 residues. In DNA, the CDR3 is TGTGCCAGCTCAGATCAGGTAACAAGCGGGAGCCCCTACGAGCAGTACTTC. Amino acids: CASSDQVTSGSPYEQYF.

This CDR3 is CASSFGDRGGDTQYF. The CDR3 nucleotides read TGCGCCAGCAGCTTCGGGGACAGGGGAGGCGATACGCAGTATTTT. The chain carries TRBV5-1 and TRBJ2-3; 10 positions match TRBD1. This CDR3 contains 15 residues. V was pared by 2 bases and J by 6 bases, with 6 bases of the junction left unmatched. Germline CDR1 and CDR2: SGHRS and YFSETQ.

The CDR3 DNA is TGTGCCAGCAGCTCCCCAGGATCCGGGACTAGCGGGAGGGCCTTTTACGAGCAGTACTTC. It specifies CASSSPGSGTSGRAFYEQYF. The chain is built from TRBV7-8 and TRBJ2-7; 16 bases line up with TRBD2. Germline-derived CDR1 and CDR2 are SGHVS and FQNEAQ. The CDR3 covers 20 residues. V shed 4 bases, J shed 4 bases, and the junction held 16 bases outside the gene matches.

The chain employs TRBV18 and TRBJ1-2, with D unresolved. V gave up 5 bases and J gave up 9 bases, with 19 bases separating them. The CDR3 runs to 14 residues. In germline, CDR1 is KGHSH, CDR2 LQKENI. CDR3 loop: CASSLMVSRESYTF. In DNA form, the CDR3 reads TGTGCCAGCTCATTAATGGTTAGCCGGGAGAGCTACACCTTC.

The chain couples TRBV5-5 to TRBJ1-4, with 12 bases that match TRBD1. CDR1 is SGHKS and CDR2 is YYEKEE in the germline V gene (reference sequence). There are 18 residues in the CDR3. The junction had 7 bases not matched to a gene; V was cut back by 4 bases and J by 0 bases. The chain's CDR3 is CASSGDRGRGTTNEKLFF. The CDR3 DNA follows: TGTGCCAGCAGCGGGGACAGGGGGCGAGGTACAACTAATGAAAAACTGTTTTTT.

This rearrangement joins TRBV25-1 to TRBJ1-2; D is unresolved. With 3 bases removed from V and 8 bases from J, the gap between germline ends came to 19 bases. Germline CDR1 is MGHDK and CDR2 is SYGVNS. The length of the CDR3 is 15 residues. This CDR3 reads CASSDPLGVAYGYTF. CDR3 nucleotide sequence: TGTGCCAGCAGTGACCCCCTCGGGGTAGCTTACGGCTACACCTTC.

CDR3 nucleotides: TGTGCCAGCTCACCCGTACAGCGGGATAGCAATCAGCCCCAGCATTTT. Its protein product is CASSPVQRDSNQPQHF. J is TRBJ1-5 and V is TRBV18; D gene unclear. CDR3 size: 16 residues. Germline V gene data show CDR1 as KGHSH and CDR2 as LQKENI. V dropped 3 bases and J dropped 0 bases, with 12 bases sitting between them.

The chain combines TRBV11-2 with TRBJ1-1; D is ambiguous. Per germline, CDR1 SGHAT and CDR2 FQNNGV. Trimming removed 5 bases from V and 3 bases from J, with 13 bases in between. CDR3 size: 14 residues. The CDR3 bases are TGTGCCAGCAGCCCGGGAAGGGCCCACACTGAAGCTTTCTTT. The encoded protein is CASSPGRAHTEAFF. Full variable domain (remainder filled in from reference TRBV11-2 and TRBJ1-1): EAGVAQSPRYKIIEKRQSVAFWCNPISGHATLYWYQQILGQGPKLLIQFQNNGVVDDSQLPKDRFSAERLKGVDSTLKIQPAKLEDSAVYLCASSPGRAHTEAFFGQGTRLTVV.

The V and J genes are TRBV12-3 or TRBV12-4 and TRBJ2-7; D is unresolved. V lost 5 bases and J 0 bases, leaving 5 bases between the germline ends. This CDR3 is built from 12 residues. CDR3 sequence: CASSRYSYEQYF. The CDR3 region has the DNA TGTGCCAGCAGTCGCTACTCCTACGAGCAGTACTTC.

The chain joins TRBV28 to TRBJ1-3; maybe TRBD1 (5 bases). The V end lost 1 base, the J end lost 0 bases, and 7 bases lay between the germline ends. The V gene's germline CDR1 is MDHEN and CDR2 SYDVKM. CDR3 size: 15 residues. CDR3 region: CASSLSRVSGNTIYF. The CDR3 DNA is TGTGCCAGCAGTTTATCCAGGGTCTCTGGAAACACCATATATTTT.

This chain uses TRBV5-1 with TRBJ2-5, with TRBD2 matching over 8 bases. V was pared by 6 bases and J by 0 bases, with 7 bases of the junction left unmatched. This CDR3 has 15 residues. Germline V lookup: CDR1 SGHRS, CDR2 YFSETQ. CDR3: CASTRSSGNQETQYF. CDR3 coding DNA: TGCGCCAGCACCCGGAGTAGCGGGAACCAAGAGACCCAGTACTTC.

This clone was counted only a few times. The identical CDR3 is also encoded by other nucleotide sequences in the sample. The CDR3 here is CASSEYGQGNYGYTF. CDR3 in DNA: TGTGCCAGCAGTGAATATGGACAGGGAAACTATGGCTACACCTTC. The V and J genes are TRBV25-1 and TRBJ1-2; 8 bases align to TRBD1. The CDR3 loop spans 15 amino acids. Germline-derived CDR1 and CDR2 are MGHDK and SYGVNS. The V and J ends lost 0 bases and 2 bases, in that order; junction bases with no gene match: 2.

The rearrangement links TRBV4-3 to TRBJ2-7; 7 bases map to TRBD2. Germline values: CDR1 LGHNA, CDR2 YSLEER. J gave up 6 bases and V 4 bases, and 6 bases lay outside the gene matches. The CDR3 is 13 residues long. The CDR3 DNA reads TGCGCCAGCAGCCGGGGACTATTTGTCGAGCAGTACTTC. Its translation: CASSRGLFVEQYF.

The chain links TRBV9 to TRBJ2-1, with TRBD1 as a possible D gene (5 bases). CDR1 is SGDLS and CDR2 is YYNGEE in the germline V gene. The V end was cut by 3 bases, the J end by 5 bases, with 9 bases between. This CDR3 has 13 residues. Written as DNA, the CDR3 is TGTGCCAGCAGCGCCCAGGGAAACAATGAGCAGTTCTTC. Translating it yields CASSAQGNNEQFF.

The rearrangement links TRBV20-1 to TRBJ1-2; unclear D gene. This CDR3 has 11 residues. Germline V lookup: CDR1 DFQATT, CDR2 SNEGSKA (reference sequence). Between the trimmed V and J ends, which lost 3 bases and 8 bases, there was a span of 10 bases. The CDR3 DNA sequence: TGCAGTGCTAGTCCCAAAAAAGGCTACACCTTC. Protein sequence: CSASPKKGYTF.

This clone appeared a few times. This chain uses TRBV6-5 with TRBJ1-6, with a possible D match to TRBD1 (6 bases). This CDR3 has 14 residues. Per germline, CDR1 MNHEY and CDR2 SVGAGI. The V end lost 9 bases, the J end lost 8 bases, and 17 bases lay between the germline ends. The CDR3 DNA reads as TGTGCCAGGTTCCCCTACAGGGCTGATTCACCCCTCCACTTT. Protein product: CARFPYRADSPLHF.

The V gene is TRBV7-2, the J gene TRBJ1-6; D gene unclear. Germline CDR1 and CDR2: SGHTA and FQGNSA. The CDR3 has 12 amino acids. Trimming cost V 3 bases and J 10 bases, with 7 bases left between them. The CDR3 DNA is TGTGCCAGCAGCTTTCTAAAGTCACCCCTCCACTTT. It encodes CASSFLKSPLHF.